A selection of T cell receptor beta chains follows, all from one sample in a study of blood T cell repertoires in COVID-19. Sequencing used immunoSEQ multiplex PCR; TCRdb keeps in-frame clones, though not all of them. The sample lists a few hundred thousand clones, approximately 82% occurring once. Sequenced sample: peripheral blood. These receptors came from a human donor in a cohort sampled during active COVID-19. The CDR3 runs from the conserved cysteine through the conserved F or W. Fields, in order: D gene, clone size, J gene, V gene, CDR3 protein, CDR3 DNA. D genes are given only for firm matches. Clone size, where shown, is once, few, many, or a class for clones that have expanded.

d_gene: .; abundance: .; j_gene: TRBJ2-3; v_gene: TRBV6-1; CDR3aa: CASSERTLSTDTQYF; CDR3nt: TGTGCCAGCAGTGAACGGACACTCAGCACAGATACGCAGTATTTT
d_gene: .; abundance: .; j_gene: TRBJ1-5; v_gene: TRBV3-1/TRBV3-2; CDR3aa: CASSQGLSQPQHF; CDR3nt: TGTGCCAGCAGCCAAGGTTTGAGTCAGCCCCAGCATTTT
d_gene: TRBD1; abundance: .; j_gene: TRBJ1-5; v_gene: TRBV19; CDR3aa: CASSKGRGSQNQPQHF; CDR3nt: TGTGCCAGTAGTAAGGGCAGGGGGAGCCAAAATCAGCCCCAGCATTTT
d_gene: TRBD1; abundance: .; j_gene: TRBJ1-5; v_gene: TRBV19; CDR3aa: CASSIETGNQPQHF; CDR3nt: TGTGCCAGTAGTATAGAGACAGGGAATCAGCCCCAGCATTTT
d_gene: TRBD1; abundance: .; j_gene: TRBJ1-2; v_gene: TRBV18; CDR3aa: CASSPQLDRGLRGYTF; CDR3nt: TGTGCCAGCTCACCACAATTGGACAGGGGGCTTCGTGGCTACACCTTC
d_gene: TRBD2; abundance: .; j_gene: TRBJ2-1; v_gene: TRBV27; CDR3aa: CASSITRLAGGNEQFF; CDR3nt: TGTGCCAGCAGTATAACCCGACTAGCGGGAGGAAATGAGCAGTTCTTC
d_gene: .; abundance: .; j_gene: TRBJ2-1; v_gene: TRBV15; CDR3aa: CATSRGLGGEQFF; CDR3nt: TGTGCCACCAGCAGGGGATTGGGGGGTGAGCAGTTCTTC
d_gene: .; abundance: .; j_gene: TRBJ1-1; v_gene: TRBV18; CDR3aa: CASSAGANTEAFF; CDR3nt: TGTGCCAGCTCAGCAGGCGCGAACACTGAAGCTTTCTTT
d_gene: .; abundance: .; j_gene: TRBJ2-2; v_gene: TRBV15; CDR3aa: CATSREGLLVGTGELFF; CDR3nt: TGTGCCACCAGCAGAGAAGGATTACTAGTGGGCACCGGGGAGCTGTTTTTT
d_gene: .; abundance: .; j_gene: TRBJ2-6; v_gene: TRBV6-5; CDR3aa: CASKSSSGANVLTF; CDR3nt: TGTGCCAGCAAAAGTAGCTCTGGGGCCAACGTCCTGACTTTC
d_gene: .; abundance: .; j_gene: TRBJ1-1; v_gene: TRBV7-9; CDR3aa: CASSLGTGGPVNTEAFF; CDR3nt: TGTGCCAGCAGCTTAGGGACCGGGGGGCCAGTGAACACTGAAGCTTTCTTT
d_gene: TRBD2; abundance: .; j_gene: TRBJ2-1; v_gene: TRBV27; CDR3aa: CASSAGTSGAYNEQFF; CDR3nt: TGTGCCAGCAGCGCCGGGACTAGCGGGGCCTACAATGAGCAGTTCTTC
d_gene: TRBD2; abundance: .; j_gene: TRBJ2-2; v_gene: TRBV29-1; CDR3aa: CSVGLAGENTGELFF; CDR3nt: TGCAGCGTTGGCCTAGCGGGAGAGAACACCGGGGAGCTGTTTTTT
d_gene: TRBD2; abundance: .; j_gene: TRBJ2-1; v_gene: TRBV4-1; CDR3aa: CASSHFSGNSYNEQFF; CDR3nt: TGCGCCAGCAGCCATTTTAGCGGGAATTCCTACAATGAGCAGTTCTTC
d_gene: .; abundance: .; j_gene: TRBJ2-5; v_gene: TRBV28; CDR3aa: CASSLSVLRLPLEKTQYF; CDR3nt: TGTGCCAGCAGTTTATCGGTTTTGCGGTTGCCCCTCGAAAAGACCCAGTACTTC
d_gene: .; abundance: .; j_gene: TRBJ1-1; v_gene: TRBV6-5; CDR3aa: CASSYQGLNTEAFF; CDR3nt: TGTGCCAGCAGTTACCAGGGGTTGAACACTGAAGCTTTCTTT
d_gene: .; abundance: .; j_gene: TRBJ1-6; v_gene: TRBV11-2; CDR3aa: CASSPRSSYNSPLHF; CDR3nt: TGTGCCAGCAGCCCAAGGAGCTCCTATAATTCACCCCTCCACTTT
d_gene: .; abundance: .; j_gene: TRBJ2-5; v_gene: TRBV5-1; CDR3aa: CASSPAWGHQETQYF; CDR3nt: TGCGCCAGCAGCCCAGCGTGGGGCCACCAAGAGACCCAGTACTTC
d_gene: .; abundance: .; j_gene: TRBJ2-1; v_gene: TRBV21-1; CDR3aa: CASRPDSINEQFF; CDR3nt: TGTGCCAGCAGACCGGACTCGATCAATGAGCAGTTCTTC
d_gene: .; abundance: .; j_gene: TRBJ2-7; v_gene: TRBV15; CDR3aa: CATSRGSSVDEQYF; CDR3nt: TGTGCCACCAGCAGAGGGAGTAGCGTTGACGAGCAGTACTTC
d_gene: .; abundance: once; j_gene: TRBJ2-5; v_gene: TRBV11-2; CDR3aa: CASRLQGGGETQYF; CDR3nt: TGTGCCAGCAGGCTTCAGGGAGGCGGGGAGACCCAGTACTTC
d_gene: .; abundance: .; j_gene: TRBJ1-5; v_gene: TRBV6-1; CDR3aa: CASSEGAGNQPQHF; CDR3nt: TGTGCCAGCAGTGAAGGGGCTGGCAATCAGCCCCAGCATTTT
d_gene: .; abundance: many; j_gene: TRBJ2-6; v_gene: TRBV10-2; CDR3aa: CASRYRESGANVLTF; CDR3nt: TGCGCCAGCAGATACAGGGAGTCTGGGGCCAACGTCCTGACTTTC
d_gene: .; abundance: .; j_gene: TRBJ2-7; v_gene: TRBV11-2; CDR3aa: CASSPTVQWEQYF; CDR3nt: TGTGCCAGCAGCCCCACAGTCCAGTGGGAGCAGTACTTC
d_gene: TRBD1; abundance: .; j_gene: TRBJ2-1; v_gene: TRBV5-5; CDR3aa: CASSFPLQGTYYNEQFF; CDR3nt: TGTGCCAGCAGCTTTCCCCTACAGGGGACCTACTACAATGAGCAGTTCTTC
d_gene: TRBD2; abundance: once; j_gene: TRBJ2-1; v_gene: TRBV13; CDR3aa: CASSSRAGGYVNEQFF; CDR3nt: TGTGCCAGCAGCTCCCGGGCGGGAGGTTATGTGAATGAGCAGTTCTTC
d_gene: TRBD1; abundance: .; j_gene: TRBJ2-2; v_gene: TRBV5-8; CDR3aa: CASSLAGTASNTGELFF; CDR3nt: TGTGCCAGCAGCTTGGCCGGGACAGCCTCGAACACCGGGGAGCTGTTTTTT
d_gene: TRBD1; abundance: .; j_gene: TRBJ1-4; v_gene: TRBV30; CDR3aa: CAGWAIGTGNEKLFF; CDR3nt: TGTGCCGGATGGGCGATCGGGACAGGGAATGAAAAACTGTTTTTT
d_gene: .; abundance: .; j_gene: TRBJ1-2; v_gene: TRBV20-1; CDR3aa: CSARQGVGYTF; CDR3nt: TGCAGTGCCCGGCAGGGCGTGGGCTACACCTTC
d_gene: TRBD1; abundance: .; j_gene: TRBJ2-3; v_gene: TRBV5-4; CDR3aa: CASSTTGARADTQYF; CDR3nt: TGTGCCAGCAGCACGACAGGGGCGAGAGCAGATACGCAGTATTTT
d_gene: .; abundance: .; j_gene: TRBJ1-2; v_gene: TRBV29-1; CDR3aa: CSVDRGFNYGYTF; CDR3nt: TGCAGCGTTGATAGAGGGTTTAACTATGGCTACACCTTC
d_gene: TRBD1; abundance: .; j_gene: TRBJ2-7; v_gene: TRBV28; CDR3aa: CASSSLRGQGIYEQYF; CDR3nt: TGTGCCAGCAGTTCGCTCAGGGGACAGGGGATCTACGAGCAGTACTTC
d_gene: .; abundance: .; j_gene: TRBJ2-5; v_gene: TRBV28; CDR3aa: CASSFGETQYF; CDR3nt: TGTGCCAGCAGTTTCGGGGAAACCCAGTACTTC
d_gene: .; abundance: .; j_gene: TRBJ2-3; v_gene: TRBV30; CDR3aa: CAWSASTPDTQYF; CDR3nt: TGTGCCTGGAGTGCCTCGACTCCAGATACGCAGTATTTT